This T cell receptor (beta chain) originates from a study of T-cell memory formation after mild COVID-19 (dated by TCRdb to the early 2020s). Looking at the study overall: TCR sequence clusters from the two donors were largely donor specific. Longitudinal TCRalpha and TCRbeta repertoire sequencing tracked T-cell clones expanding and contracting after mild COVID-19 in two donors. The cohort was made up of two young adult volunteers, one female and one male, who were previously healthy.

The CDR3 runs 17 amino acids, cysteine and phenylalanine included. The read is trimmed to its CDR3 DNA, 51 bases read in frame from base 1. CDR1 and CDR2 are drawn from the germline V gene (reference sequence): MNHNY, SVGAGI. V loses 4 bases at its end and J loses 4 bases; junction bases beyond the gene matches: 12. For this clonotype: It lacks a known antigen. No base qualities exist here, and no much larger clone lies one base off it.

Ficoll-Paque density gradient centrifugation was the method used to isolate PBMCs. The run used an Illumina NovaSeq 6000. Using 5'RACE with constant-segment primers, TCRalpha and TCRbeta cDNA libraries were constructed, with sample barcodes and unique molecular identifiers added in the process. RNA was extracted from every sample with Trizol reagent. The libraries were amplified in two PCR steps, and the second step added a second sample barcode and Illumina TruSeq adapters. Libraries were sequenced on an Illumina NovaSeq with 2 x 150 bp paired-end reads. The original pipeline was this. The reads were demultiplexed and collapsed into UMI-guided consensus sequences using migec v1.2.7. Using mixcr v2.1.11, UMI consensuses were aligned to TRA and TRB V and J templates and then assembled into clonotypes. A clonotype was counted as expanded or contracted only when both edgeR and NoisET called the clonotype significant, with the noise models trained on biological replicates. edgeR calls used a false discovery rate-adjusted p below 0.01 and a log2 fold-change threshold of 1. As an exploratory analysis of dynamics, max-normalized trajectories of the 1000 most abundant clonotypes were examined with PCA combined with hierarchical clustering. Separately sequenced CD4+ and CD8+ repertoires were used to assign a CD4 or CD8 phenotype to each responding clone. TCRdb ran its own pipeline on the public reads, namely fastp trimming at Q25 and MiXCR clone calling, and kept in-frame beta chains. Each entry merges the rows of one CDR3 protein and shows their most common DNA and genes. It is TCRdb's table, rather than the study itself, that gives the V and J calls and clone size. In this sample the table shows tens of thousands of distinct CDR3 sequences, roughly 16% of which occur a single time. About 43% of the sample lies in the top ten.

Summary of the overall study and its limitations: The study covered only a couple of mild cases, and larger cohorts including severe cases with pre-infection samples were considered necessary. From day 15 to 85, contracting clones showed balanced CD4/CD8 phenotypes, whereas a second wave of clones that expanded from day 15 to 37 leaned towards CD4+. Some responding clones were detected in pre-infection memory, which suggested that pre-existing cross-reactive memory T cells had joined the SARS-CoV-2 response. Contracting CD4+ clones were located mainly in the CM and EM memory subsets, whereas CD8+ clones were found to be enriched in EMRA. SARS-CoV-2 specificity was not confirmed for the second-wave clones peaking on day 37.

The receptor chain draws on TRBV6-6 and TRBJ2-5; TRBD1 fits 10 bases in the junction. Material for sequencing was PBMCs or a T cell subset sorted from them (not recorded which). The TCR was taken from a man between 18 and 29 years old who had mild COVID-19 (a few samples of this study predate the infection). The sample titles of this study are shuffled in the database, so cell type and time point are left out; the donor was told from shared clones. Here the CDR3 is given as CASSSAAAGTGVETQYF. The DNA sequence is TGTGCCAGCAGTTCTGCCGCGGCCGGGACAGGGGTAGAGACCCAGTACTTC.